The 9 T cell receptor beta chains given below trace back to one sample, sequenced in a study of cytomegalovirus exposure and HLA in healthy donors. Measured with immunoSEQ multiplex PCR; TCRdb has only the in-frame clones, and not every one. The profile shows some 200,000 clones, about nine tenths of them singletons. Sequenced input: PBMCs. Receptors originate from a woman aged 18 to 35 in good health and CMV-seronegative.

The chain links TRBV7-2 to TRBJ2-1, with 16 bases lining up with TRBD2. Germline CDR1 reads SGHTA; CDR2 reads FQGNSA. The CDR3 runs 16 residues. The V and J ends lost 7 bases and 6 bases, in that order; junction bases with no gene match: 6. CDR3 loop: CASTLGTSGRVNEQFF. CDR3 nucleotides: TGTGCCAGCACCTTGGGGACTAGCGGGAGGGTCAATGAGCAGTTCTTC.

This rearrangement joins TRBV30 to TRBJ1-5, with D uncertain. The CDR3 runs 16 residues. Trimming removed 8 bases at V and 2 bases at J, with 22 bases between. Germline V gene sequence: CDR1 GTSNPN, CDR2 SVGIG (reference sequence). The CDR3 DNA is TGTGCCCTAAGCGGCCCCGCTCAGGTGGGCAATCAGCCCCAGCATTTT. This codes for CALSGPAQVGNQPQHF.

The chain has TRBV5-1 and TRBJ1-1; no firm D call. The V gene lost 2 bases and the J gene lost 1 base, with 9 bases spanning the gap. Germline-derived CDR1 and CDR2 are SGHRS and YFSETQ. The CDR3 is 14 residues long. CDR3 nucleotides: TGCGCCAGCAGCTTTTTTTCAGGGAACACTGAAGCTTTCTTT. It specifies CASSFFSGNTEAFF.

This clone has a single count. The chain carries TRBV30 and TRBJ1-5, with 9 bases fitting TRBD1. V lost 2 bases to trimming and J lost 0 bases; unmatched junction nucleotides: 8. The CDR3 sequence is 17 residues long. CDR1 is GTSNPN, CDR2 SVGIG, per germline (reference sequence). CDR3 amino acids: CAWSRGQGLLSNQPQHF. As DNA, the CDR3 is TGTGCCTGGAGTAGGGGACAGGGTTTACTTAGCAATCAGCCCCAGCATTTT.

V usage is TRBV18 and J usage is TRBJ1-1, with D tentatively TRBD1 (5 bases). This CDR3 comprises 15 residues. Germline CDR1 is KGHSH and CDR2 is LQKENI. Trimming removed 2 bases at V and 1 base at J, with 11 bases between. The CDR3 loop is CASSPTTGKNTEAFF. In DNA, the CDR3 is TGTGCCAGCTCACCAACTACAGGAAAGAACACTGAAGCTTTCTTT.

CDR3 loop: CASRGGIAIFQPQHF. Here the CDR3 DNA reads TGTGCCAGCAGGGGAGGGATCGCCATTTTTCAGCCCCAGCATTTT. This chain joins TRBV28 and TRBJ1-5; the D is unclear. Germline V CDR1 and CDR2: MDHEN, SYDVKM. The CDR3 has 15 residues. Trimming cost V 6 bases and J 6 bases, with 18 bases left between them.

J is TRBJ1-5 and V is TRBV28; the match to TRBD1 covers 7 bases. V lost 3 bases, J lost 2 bases, and 13 bases stayed unmatched. The V gene's germline CDR1 is MDHEN and CDR2 SYDVKM. This CDR3 is 18 amino acids long. CDR3 loop: CASSFRELQGSGNQPQHF. The CDR3 DNA reads TGTGCCAGCAGTTTTCGAGAGTTACAGGGGTCCGGCAATCAGCCCCAGCATTTT.

To note about this clone: This specimen includes other DNA sequences encoding the same CDR3. The chain recombines TRBV6-1 with TRBJ1-5, with D possibly matching TRBD1 (5 bases). This CDR3 comprises 12 residues. Trimming left V 4 bases short and J 5 bases short, with 6 bases between. Germline V lookup: CDR1 MNHNS, CDR2 SASEGT. CDR3: CASSGGDQPQHF. The CDR3 nucleotides read TGTGCCAGCAGTGGGGGGGATCAGCCCCAGCATTTT.

The rearrangement uses TRBV2 and TRBJ1-5; 8 nucleotides agree with TRBD1. Germline V CDR1 and CDR2: SNHLY, FYNNEI. This CDR3 has 15 amino acids. The ends lost 10 bases at V and 2 bases at J; junction bases unmatched: 10. CDR3 region: CATKLPGQGNQPQHF. The CDR3 DNA reads TGTGCCACCAAACTACCGGGACAGGGCAATCAGCCCCAGCATTTT. The full variable domain, its missing parts supplied by reference TRBV2 and TRBJ1-5, is EPEVTQTPSHQVTQMGQEVILRCVPISNHLYFYWYRQILGQKVEFLVSFYNNEISEKSEIFDDQFSVERPDGSNFTLKIRSTKLEDSAMYFCATKLPGQGNQPQHFGDGTRLSIL.